These 29 T cell receptor beta chains originate from one sample sequenced in a study of blood T cells in healthy people across ages. PCR was performed a second time for roughly 7 to 11 cycles using a sample-barcoded 5' primer and a J-beta primer mix. One entry per CDR3 protein results from TCRdb running MiXCR on the 5' RACE reads. Seen here are about 680,000 distinct CDR3 sequences, around 45% observed once, and the top ten hold around 32%. The sample comprised blood. The receptor source for this set is a woman aged 60-75 years in good health.

The chain has TRBV18 and TRBJ2-7; TRBD2 agrees at 11 bases. The CDR3 sequence is 15 residues long. With V trimmed by 6 bases and J by 7 bases, 11 bases remained unmatched. CDR1 KGHSH and CDR2 LQKENI come from the germline V gene. This CDR3 reads CASSLTSGSVDEQYF. CDR3 in DNA: TGTGCCAGCTCTCTCACTAGCGGGAGCGTTGATGAGCAGTACTTC.

This clonotype is a singleton in its sample. A read error may account for a junction end that differs from germline. This sequence joins TRBV3-1 and TRBJ1-2; 9 bases are a match to TRBD1. The CDR3 runs 16 residues. CDR1 is LGHDT, CDR2 YNNKEL, per germline (reference sequence). The CDR3 sequence is CANSRTLGQGNYGYTF. The CDR3 coding sequence is TGTGCCAACAGCCGAACCCTGGGACAGGGAAACTATGGCTACACCTTC.

This chain joins TRBV27 and TRBJ2-3, with a weak D call TRBD2 (5 bases). Germline CDR1 is MNHEY and CDR2 is SMNVEV (reference sequence). The CDR3 is 15 residues long. Trimming took 6 bases from V and 5 from J, leaving 18 bases between them. In DNA form, the CDR3 reads TGTGCCAGCAGCTCCGGCGGGCTAGCAGGAGATACGCAGTATTTT. Protein sequence: CASSSGGLAGDTQYF.

The chain carries TRBV13 and TRBJ2-7, with 7 bases identical to TRBD1. The CDR3 is 15 amino acids. V lost 5 bases, J lost 2 bases, and 9 bases stayed unmatched. Germline V gene sequence: CDR1 PRHDT, CDR2 FYEKMQ (reference sequence). Written as DNA, the CDR3 is TGTGCCAGCAGCGGCCCGCCCGGGACAGCCTACGAGCAGTACTTC. Its translation: CASSGPPGTAYEQYF. Using reference TRBV13 and TRBJ2-7 for the parts outside the CDR3, the full variable domain is AAGVIQSPRHLIKEKRETATLKCYPIPRHDTVYWYQQGPGQDPQFLISFYEKMQSDKGSIPDRFSAQQFSDYHSELNMSSLELGDSALYFCASSGPPGTAYEQYFGPGTRLTVT.

The V gene is TRBV9, the J gene TRBJ2-7, with TRBD2 matching over 12 bases. The CDR3 has 15 residues. CDR1 and CDR2 (germline): SGDLS, YYNGEE. The V and J ends lost 0 bases and 8 bases, in that order; junction bases with no gene match: 6. The CDR3 region has the DNA TGTGCCAGCAGCGTAGGTGAGACTAGCGGGAGTAAGCAGTACTTC. It specifies CASSVGETSGSKQYF.

The chain employs TRBV28 and TRBJ2-7, with D perhaps TRBD1 or TRBD2 (5 bases each). V gave up 4 bases and J gave up 0 bases, with 13 bases separating them. Per germline, CDR1 MDHEN and CDR2 SYDVKM. There are 15 residues in the CDR3. CDR3 in DNA: TGTGCCAGCAGTTCACCGGGACGGAGCTCCTACGAGCAGTACTTC. It translates to CASSSPGRSSYEQYF.

This clonotype has just a few counts. The chain uses TRBV18 and TRBJ2-1; no clear D gene. The CDR3 runs 13 residues. Germline loops: CDR1 KGHSH, CDR2 LQKENI. With 5 bases removed from V and 4 bases from J, the gap between germline ends came to 9 bases. The CDR3 loop is CASSTSQYNEQFF. The CDR3 bases are TGTGCCAGCTCAACCTCCCAGTACAATGAGCAGTTCTTC. Looking up the rest from reference TRBV18 and TRBJ2-1 gives the full variable domain: NAGVMQNPRHLVRRRGQEARLRCSPMKGHSHVYWYRQLPEEGLKFMVYLQKENIIDESGMPKERFSAEFPKEGPSILRIQQVVRGDSAAYFCASSTSQYNEQFFGPGTRLTVL.

The chain is built from TRBV20-1 and TRBJ2-7; D is possibly TRBD2 (6 bases). This CDR3 spans 16 amino acids. Trimming left V 0 bases short and J 0 bases short, with 15 bases between. The germline CDR1 and CDR2 sequences are DFQATT and SNEGSKA (reference sequence). DNA for the CDR3: TGCAGTGCTAGAGATACGGGGGTCTATTCCTCCTACGAGCAGTACTTC. Its protein product is CSARDTGVYSSYEQYF.

The chain uses TRBV6-2 or TRBV6-3 and TRBJ2-1, with 7 bases identical to TRBD1. Trimming removed 2 bases from V and 5 bases from J; junction bases left unmatched: 9. CDR1 is MNHEY and CDR2 is SVGEGT in the germline V gene. The CDR3 is 16 residues long. The CDR3 reads CASSYGAGTANNEQFF. CDR3 nucleotides: TGTGCCAGCAGTTACGGGGCCGGGACAGCAAACAATGAGCAGTTCTTC.

Regarding this clonotype: Relative to the germline gene, one junction end is altered; a read error may explain this. This chain uses TRBV5-1 with TRBJ2-1, with 10 bases fitting TRBD1. Germline V gene data show CDR1 as SGHRS and CDR2 as YFSETQ. The CDR3 is 16 residues long. CDR3 in DNA: TGCGCCAGCAGCCCACAGACAGGGGGCTCCCACAATGAGCAGTTCTTC. Protein: CASSPQTGGSHNEQFF.

This sequence joins TRBV29-1 and TRBJ2-7, with D tentatively TRBD1 (5 bases). The CDR3 contains 14 residues. Germline assignment: CDR1 SQVTM and CDR2 ANQGSEA. Between the trimmed V and J ends, which lost 3 bases and 1 base, there was a span of 13 bases. This CDR3 is CSVDSRQGSYEQYF. The DNA of the CDR3 is TGCAGCGTTGATTCGCGGCAGGGTTCCTACGAGCAGTACTTC.

This clonotype has more than one count but fewer than ten. J is TRBJ2-3 and V is TRBV7-6, with TRBD2 identical over 10 bases. Per the germline V gene, CDR1 is SGHVS and CDR2 is FNYEAQ. This CDR3 region has 16 residues. Trimming took 5 bases from V and 3 from J; bases not matched to a gene: 8. CDR3 loop: CASSLNSGGWTDTQYF. The DNA of the CDR3 is TGTGCCAGCAGCCTTAATAGCGGGGGGTGGACAGATACGCAGTATTTT. Full variable domain (outside the CDR3, taken from reference TRBV7-6 and TRBJ2-3): GAGVSQSPRYKVTKRGQDVALRCDPISGHVSLYWYRQALGQGPEFLTYFNYEAQQDKSGLPNDRFSAERPEGSISTLTIQRTEQRDSAMYRCASSLNSGGWTDTQYFGPGTRLTVL.

The J gene is TRBJ2-1, the V gene TRBV5-1; 9 bases fit TRBD2. The J call is uncertain, as TRBJ2-7 better fits the DNA end. The CDR3 loop spans 15 amino acids. Germline V gene sequence: CDR1 SGHRS, CDR2 YFSETQ. The CDR3 DNA reads as TGCGCCAGCAGCGCCACTAGCGGGCCTTACAATGAGCAGTACTTC. Amino acids: CASSATSGPYNEQYF.

This chain connects TRBV7-9 to TRBJ1-1, with 7 bases lining up with TRBD1. The V and J ends lost 1 base and 0 bases, in that order; junction bases with no gene match: 8. The CDR3 runs to 17 residues. Germline V lookup: CDR1 SEHNR, CDR2 FQNEAQ (reference sequence). CDR3 coding DNA: TGTGCCAGCAGCTTAGGAAAAGCAGGGGGTATGAACACTGAAGCTTTCTTT. Translated, it gives CASSLGKAGGMNTEAFF.

This clonotype was counted a few times. The V and J genes are TRBV14 and TRBJ1-2; D uncertain. The CDR3 has 14 amino acids. Trimming left V 2 bases short and J 4 bases short, with 11 bases between. Per the germline V gene, CDR1 is SGHDN and CDR2 is FVKESK. The CDR3, as DNA: TGTGCCAGCAGCCAACACGTAGAACCCTATGGCTACACCTTC. Residues: CASSQHVEPYGYTF.

Note on this clonotype: Possible read error: a much larger clone is one base away. The V call is TRBV20-1, the J call TRBJ1-5; 10 positions agree with TRBD1. Germline CDR1 is DFQATT and CDR2 is SNEGSKA (reference sequence). The CDR3 consists of 15 residues. The CDR3 sequence: CRARKGTGVNQPQHF. DNA of the CDR3: TGCAGGGCTAGAAAAGGGACAGGGGTCAATCAGCCCCAGCATTTT.

J is TRBJ2-1 and V is TRBV25-1; D is tentatively TRBD1 or TRBD2 (5 bases each). V was clipped by 6 bases and J by 6 bases, with 12 bases between them. Germline V gene sequence: CDR1 MGHDK, CDR2 SYGVNS. CDR3 size: 13 residues. The CDR3 here is CASSATGTNEQFF. The CDR3 DNA reads TGTGCCAGCAGCGCCACCGGGACCAATGAGCAGTTCTTC.

This clonotype was counted many times. The gene calls are TRBV7-2 and TRBJ2-5; 7 bases match TRBD1. Trimming at V came to 2 bases and at J to 2 bases, leaving 5 bases not matched to a gene. Germline V gene lookup returns CDR1 SGHTA and CDR2 FQGNSA. The CDR3 spans 15 residues. CDR3 in DNA: TGTGCCAGCAGCTTAATGACAGGGCTACAAGAGACCCAGTACTTC. Its translation is CASSLMTGLQETQYF.

There are a few counts of this clonotype. The chain recombines TRBV7-6 with TRBJ2-3, with 7 bases aligning to TRBD2. Germline V gene lookup returns CDR1 SGHVS and CDR2 FNYEAQ. The CDR3 extends over 15 amino acids. With V trimmed by 0 bases and J by 6 bases, 6 bases remained unmatched. DNA of the CDR3: TGTGCCAGCAGCTTAGCAACCGCTAGCGGCGATACGCAGTATTTT. Translation gives CASSLATASGDTQYF.

The chain joins TRBV6-2 or TRBV6-3 to TRBJ2-5, with unresolved D. This CDR3 has 16 residues. The ends were cut back, 5 bases at V and 11 bases at J, with 27 bases in the middle. Germline V gene sequence: CDR1 MNHEY, CDR2 SVGEGT. The CDR3 reads CASSATTIYDIVEQYF. In DNA form, the CDR3 reads TGTGCCAGCAGTGCTACTACGATATACGATATCGTGGAGCAGTACTTC.

The chain links TRBV2 to TRBJ1-2; TRBD1 is a possible D gene (6 bases). CDR1 SNHLY and CDR2 FYNNEI come from the germline V gene. This CDR3 comprises 15 residues. Trimming cost V 3 bases and J 4 bases, with 15 bases left between them. CDR3 coding DNA: TGTGCCAGCAGTGATGGGGGGGCGACAATCTATGGCTACACCTTC. Translated, it gives CASSDGGATIYGYTF.

This chain joins TRBV9 and TRBJ2-3, with D hard to call. Germline values: CDR1 SGDLS, CDR2 YYNGEE. The CDR3 has 16 amino acids. With 7 bases removed from V and 1 base from J, the gap between germline ends came to 19 bases. The CDR3 sequence: CASSGGAFRGTDTQYF. As DNA, the CDR3 is TGTGCCAGCTCGGGTGGTGCCTTCCGCGGCACAGATACGCAGTATTTT.

This chain joins TRBV20-1 and TRBJ2-7; no firm D call. The CDR3 has 13 residues. Germline values: CDR1 DFQATT, CDR2 SNEGSKA (reference sequence). V was cut by 0 bases and J by 3 bases, with 9 bases left in between. The CDR3 DNA follows: TGCAGTGCTAGAGATATCCGGTGCTACGAGCAGTACTTC. Translating it yields CSARDIRCYEQYF.

The CDR3 loop reads CASSRGGQGQETQYF. For the CDR3, the DNA is TGTGCCAGCAGCCGCGGGGGACAGGGTCAAGAGACCCAGTACTTC. This sequence joins TRBV5-4 and TRBJ2-5; TRBD1 aligns across 9 bases. The ends lost 4 bases at V and 2 bases at J; junction bases unmatched: 6. Germline lookup yields CDR1 SGHNT and CDR2 YYREEE (reference sequence). This CDR3 has 15 residues.

This clonotype was observed a few times. J is TRBJ1-1 and V is TRBV7-9, with 7 bases aligning to TRBD1. This CDR3 contains 12 residues. In germline, CDR1 is SEHNR, CDR2 FQNEAQ (reference sequence). V lost 4 bases to trimming and J lost 11 bases; unmatched junction nucleotides: 7. CDR3 region: CASSWIQGWAFF. CDR3 DNA sequence: TGTGCCAGCAGCTGGATACAGGGGTGGGCTTTCTTT.

Worth noting for this clonotype: A read error is possible here, since a much larger clone lies one base away. The chain carries TRBV20-1 and TRBJ2-3; 7 nucleotides line up with TRBD1. The germline CDR1 and CDR2 sequences are DFQATT and SNEGSKA (reference sequence). J lost 5 bases, V lost 6 bases, and 11 bases had no gene match. CDR3 size: 14 residues. CDR3 loop: CSAQDRRILDTQYF. The CDR3, as DNA: TGCAGTGCGCAGGACAGGAGGATTTTAGATACGCAGTATTTT.

The gene calls are TRBV14 and TRBJ2-7; 10 bases are shared with TRBD1. CDR3 length: 17 amino acids. V lost 5 bases to trimming and J lost 0 bases; unmatched junction nucleotides: 10. Germline CDR1 reads SGHDN; CDR2 reads FVKESK. CDR3 DNA sequence: TGTGCCAGCAGCAACACACGACAGGGGGCGGCCTCCTACGAGCAGTACTTC. This codes for CASSNTRQGAASYEQYF.

The chain recombines TRBV4-3 with TRBJ2-7, with D maybe TRBD1 (5 bases). The length of the CDR3 is 15 residues. Trimming cost V 1 base and J 1 base, with 11 bases left between them. Germline lookup yields CDR1 LGHNA and CDR2 YSLEER. For the CDR3, the DNA is TGCGCCAGCAGCCAAGGTATAGGGGTTTCCTACGAGCAGTACTTC. This gives the protein CASSQGIGVSYEQYF.

The chain employs TRBV7-2 and TRBJ1-2, with TRBD1 identical over 10 bases. Trimming took 5 bases from V and 4 from J; bases not matched to a gene: 4. The CDR3 has 14 amino acids. Germline-derived CDR1 and CDR2 are SGHTA and FQGNSA. Here the CDR3 reads CASSGRQGAYGYTF. The DNA of the CDR3 is TGTGCCAGCAGCGGGCGACAGGGGGCCTATGGCTACACCTTC.